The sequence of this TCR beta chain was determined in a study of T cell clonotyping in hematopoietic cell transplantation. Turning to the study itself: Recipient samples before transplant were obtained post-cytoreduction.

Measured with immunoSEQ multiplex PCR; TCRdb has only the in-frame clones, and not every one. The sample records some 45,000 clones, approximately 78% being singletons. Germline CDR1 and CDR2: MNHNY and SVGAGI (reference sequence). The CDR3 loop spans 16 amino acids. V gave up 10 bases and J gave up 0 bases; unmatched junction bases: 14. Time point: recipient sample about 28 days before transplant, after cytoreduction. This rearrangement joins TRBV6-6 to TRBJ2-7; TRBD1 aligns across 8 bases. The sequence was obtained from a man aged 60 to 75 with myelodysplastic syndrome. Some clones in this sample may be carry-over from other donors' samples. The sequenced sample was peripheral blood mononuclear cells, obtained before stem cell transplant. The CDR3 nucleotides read TGTGCCACCGGCAACTTGGACAGGGCCCTCTCCTACGAGCAGTACTTC. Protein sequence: CATGNLDRALSYEQYF.